This T cell receptor (beta chain) was sequenced during a study of T cells and Merkel cell carcinoma outcomes. Study results and caveats: Repertoire plus T-cell density reportedly predicted Merkel cell carcinoma outcomes.

A word on this clone: What it recognizes is unknown.

The repertoire was sequenced with immunoSEQ multiplex PCR; TCRdb's copy has only in-frame clones and lacks some. The table includes over 15,000 clones, 81% detected once. Trimming removed 6 bases from V and 6 bases from J, with 13 bases in between. In germline, CDR1 is SGHNT, CDR2 YENEEA. This CDR3 region has 13 residues. The sequence derives from a human donor with Merkel cell carcinoma. This chain links TRBV11-3 with TRBJ2-3, with D maybe TRBD2 (5 bases). The specimen was tumor tissue from Merkel cell carcinoma. The CDR3 loop is CASRRVGGDTQYF. The CDR3 region has the DNA TGTGCCAGCAGACGGGTGGGCGGGGATACGCAGTATTTT.